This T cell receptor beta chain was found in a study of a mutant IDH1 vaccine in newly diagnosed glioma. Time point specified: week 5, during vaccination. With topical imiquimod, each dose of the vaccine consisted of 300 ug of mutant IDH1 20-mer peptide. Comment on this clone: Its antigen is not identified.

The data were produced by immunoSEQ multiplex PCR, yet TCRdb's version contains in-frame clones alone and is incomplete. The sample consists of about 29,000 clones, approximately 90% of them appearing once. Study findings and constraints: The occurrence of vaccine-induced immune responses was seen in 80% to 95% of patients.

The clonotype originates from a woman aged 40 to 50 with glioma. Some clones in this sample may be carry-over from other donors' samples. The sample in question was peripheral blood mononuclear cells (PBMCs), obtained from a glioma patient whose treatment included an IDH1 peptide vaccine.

The CDR3 DNA sequence: TGTGCCAGCTCACCACGGAGGGAGTTCGGCTCTGGGGCCAACGTCCTGACTTTC. It codes for CASSPRREFGSGANVLTF. This chain joins TRBV18 and TRBJ2-6; TRBD2 might be the D (6 bases). The CDR3 is made up of 18 amino acids. Trimming took 1 base from V and 0 from J, leaving 13 bases between them. Germline V gene data show CDR1 as KGHSH and CDR2 as LQKENI.